Listed below are T cell receptor beta chains from one sample, sequenced in a study of technical replicates of blood from a handful of donors. The assay was immunoSEQ multiplex PCR, and TCRdb's table has in-frame clones only and misses some. The table records approximately 70,000 clones, 91% of them present only once. Material for sequencing was T cells isolated from PBMCs. The receptors originated from a human donor in good health. Some clones in this sample may be carry-over from other donors' samples. Both conserved end residues are part of each CDR3. Each record gives: J gene, V gene, clone size, D gene, CDR3 protein, CDR3 DNA. A D gene is named only where the DNA matches it firmly. Rows may omit the clone size; those that give it use once, few, many or a size class.

TRBJ2-1,TRBV10-1,-,-,CASSGNSGEQFF,TGCGCCAGCAGCGGGAACTCGGGGGAGCAGTTCTTC
TRBJ2-5,TRBV11-3,-,TRBD1,CASSFSSRTGRQETQYF,TGTGCCAGCAGCTTCTCAAGTAGGACAGGCCGCCAAGAGACCCAGTACTTC
TRBJ2-7,TRBV5-6,-,TRBD2,CASSPTSGGISYEQYF,TGTGCCAGCAGCCCGACTAGCGGGGGAATATCCTACGAGCAGTACTTC
TRBJ2-1,TRBV11-2,-,TRBD2,CASSWEGLTSNEQFF,TGTGCCAGCAGCTGGGAGGGATTGACCAGCAATGAGCAGTTCTTC
TRBJ1-1,TRBV6-1,-,-,CASSDTGPDTEAFF,TGTGCCAGCAGTGATACAGGGCCGGACACTGAAGCTTTCTTT
TRBJ2-5,TRBV18,-,TRBD2,CASSPRTSGRQETQYF,TGTGCCAGCTCACCAAGGACTAGCGGGAGGCAAGAGACCCAGTACTTC
TRBJ1-2,TRBV25-1,-,-,CATALYGYTF,TGTGCCACCGCGTTGTATGGCTACACCTTC
TRBJ1-2,TRBV6-5,-,-,CASSYSPVPNYGYTF,TGTGCCAGCAGTTACTCCCCCGTCCCTAACTATGGCTACACCTTC
TRBJ2-1,TRBV5-1,-,TRBD2,CASSLLTSGGRDEQFF,TGCGCCAGCAGCCTCTTGACTAGCGGGGGCCGGGATGAGCAGTTCTTC
TRBJ2-3,TRBV6-5,-,-,CASSYSTGTDTQYF,TGTGCCAGCAGTTACTCGACAGGTACAGATACGCAGTATTTT
TRBJ2-1,TRBV7-2,-,TRBD2,CASSWTSGSGNEQFF,TGTGCCAGCAGCTGGACTAGCGGGAGTGGAAATGAGCAGTTCTTC
TRBJ2-3,TRBV19,-,TRBD2,CASSGGGDTQYF,TGTGCCAGTAGTGGCGGGGGAGATACGCAGTATTTT
TRBJ2-7,TRBV9,-,TRBD2,CASSVGELADDYEQYF,TGTGCCAGCAGCGTGGGGGAACTAGCGGATGACTACGAGCAGTACTTC
TRBJ2-7,TRBV9,-,TRBD1,CASSVVEQGALGEQYF,TGTGCCAGCAGCGTAGTCGAACAGGGGGCGTTGGGGGAGCAGTACTTC
TRBJ1-1,TRBV28,-,-,CASSLFTGPGAFF,TGTGCCAGCAGTTTATTCACTGGTCCGGGAGCTTTCTTT
TRBJ1-1,TRBV28,-,-,CASSHRGLNTEAFF,TGTGCCAGCAGCCATCGGGGATTGAACACTGAAGCTTTCTTT
TRBJ1-2,TRBV18,-,-,CASSPGELYGYTF,TGTGCCAGCTCACCAGGGGAGCTGTATGGCTACACCTTC
TRBJ1-1,TRBV18,-,TRBD1,CASSQMDRVSTEAFF,TGTGCCAGCTCTCAGATGGACAGGGTCTCGACTGAAGCTTTCTTT
TRBJ1-5,TRBV19,-,-,CASIGDNLNQPQHF,TGTGCCAGTATCGGCGACAACCTTAATCAGCCCCAGCATTTT
TRBJ2-7,TRBV7-9,-,TRBD1,CASSPTGVGEQYF,TGTGCCAGCAGCCCGACAGGGGTCGGCGAGCAGTACTTC
TRBJ2-7,TRBV6-1,-,TRBD1,CASSGWGPLDRVHEQYF,TGTGCCAGCAGTGGCTGGGGGCCACTTGACAGGGTACACGAGCAGTACTTC
TRBJ2-7,TRBV5-8,-,-,CASSTPGQNPYEQYF,TGTGCCAGCAGCACCCCGGGACAAAACCCCTACGAGCAGTACTTC
TRBJ1-1,TRBV7-9,once,-,CASSSVTGNTEAFF,TGTGCCAGCAGCTCGGTGACAGGGAACACTGAAGCTTTCTTT
TRBJ2-1,TRBV27,-,-,CASSSTGNEQFF,TGTGCCAGCAGTTCTACAGGGAATGAGCAGTTCTTC
TRBJ1-1,TRBV7-7,-,TRBD1,CASSLGTGSEAFF,TGTGCTAGCAGCTTAGGGACAGGTAGTGAAGCTTTCTTT
TRBJ2-5,TRBV27,-,TRBD1,CASSDPGTGTETQYF,TGTGCCAGCAGTGACCCCGGGACAGGGACAGAGACCCAGTACTTC
TRBJ2-2,TRBV15,-,TRBD2,CATSRERAGEIGELFF,TGTGCCACCAGCAGAGAGCGAGCGGGAGAGATCGGGGAGCTGTTTTTT
TRBJ2-7,TRBV7-8,-,TRBD2,CASSPGGSGTSGGFSYEQYF,TGTGCCAGCAGCCCAGGGGGGTCCGGGACTAGCGGGGGTTTTTCCTACGAGCAGTACTTC
TRBJ2-3,TRBV19,-,TRBD1,CARQGTDTQYF,TGTGCCAGACAGGGGACAGATACGCAGTATTTT
TRBJ1-4,TRBV7-8,-,-,CASSLYRGPGFNEKLFF,TGTGCCAGCAGCTTATATCGTGGGCCGGGGTTCAATGAAAAACTGTTTTTT
TRBJ2-7,TRBV9,-,-,CASSEHRDSFSGYEQYF,TGTGCCAGCAGCGAACACAGGGATTCGTTCTCGGGCTACGAGCAGTACTTC
TRBJ1-1,TRBV5-4,-,-,CASSLDQGPTEAFF,TGTGCCAGCAGCTTGGATCAGGGGCCCACTGAAGCTTTCTTT
TRBJ1-3,TRBV18,-,TRBD1,CASSPGTGAGNTIYF,TGTGCCAGCTCACCCGGGACAGGGGCTGGAAACACCATATATTTT
TRBJ2-3,TRBV15,-,TRBD1,CATSRDLGTDTDTQYF,TGTGCCACCAGCAGAGATCTCGGGACAGACACAGATACGCAGTATTTT
TRBJ1-2,TRBV25-1,-,TRBD1,CASSGQGIGPNYGYTF,TGTGCCAGCAGCGGACAGGGAATCGGTCCTAACTATGGCTACACCTTC
TRBJ2-7,TRBV25-1,-,TRBD2,CASSESGSPYEQYF,TGTGCCAGCAGTGAGAGCGGGAGTCCCTACGAGCAGTACTTC
TRBJ2-3,TRBV19,-,-,CASTPGTDTQYF,TGTGCCAGTACCCCGGGCACAGATACGCAGTATTTT
TRBJ1-2,TRBV25-1,once,TRBD1,CASSSRTGDYGYTF,TGTGCCAGCAGTAGTAGGACAGGGGACTATGGCTACACCTTC
TRBJ2-2,TRBV27,-,-,CASSFGFTGELFF,TGTGCCAGCAGTTTCGGGTTCACCGGGGAGCTGTTTTTT
TRBJ1-4,TRBV23-1,-,-,CASSEKLFF,TGCGCCAGCAGCGAGAAACTGTTTTTT
TRBJ2-1,TRBV10-1,-,TRBD2,CASSVGIGTSGYNEQFF,TGCGCCAGCAGTGTGGGGATCGGGACTAGCGGCTACAATGAGCAGTTCTTC
TRBJ2-7,TRBV5-1,-,-,CASSLAGKLTYEQYF,TGCGCCAGCAGCTTGGCGGGGAAACTTACCTACGAGCAGTACTTC
TRBJ2-5,TRBV11-2,-,TRBD2,CASSPGLAGGTQYF,TGTGCCAGCAGCCCGGGACTAGCCGGAGGGACCCAGTACTTC
TRBJ2-7,TRBV7-9,-,TRBD2,CASSQRGGRMGYEQYF,TGTGCCAGCAGTCAACGGGGCGGGAGAATGGGTTACGAGCAGTACTTC
TRBJ2-2,TRBV29-1,-,-,CSVERVSNTGELFF,TGCAGCGTTGAACGAGTATCGAACACCGGGGAGCTGTTTTTT
TRBJ2-7,TRBV5-4,once,-,CASSDSDSYEQYF,TGTGCCAGCAGCGATAGTGACTCCTACGAGCAGTACTTC
TRBJ1-1,TRBV10-1,-,-,CASSESTRTEAFF,TGCGCCAGCAGTGAGTCGACCAGGACTGAAGCTTTCTTT
TRBJ2-2,TRBV2,-,-,CASSEIVTGIGELFF,TGTGCCAGCAGTGAAATAGTGACAGGTATCGGGGAGCTGTTTTTT
TRBJ2-3,TRBV7-2,-,TRBD2,CASSLIAGVGDTQYF,TGTGCCAGCAGCTTAATCGCGGGGGTGGGGGATACGCAGTATTTT